This T cell receptor beta chain appears in the sequencing data of a study of shared clonotypes between healthy human individuals. Germline CDR1 reads SGHNT; CDR2 reads YYREEE (reference sequence). This CDR3 comprises 16 residues. V lost 4 bases and J 1 base, leaving 17 bases between the germline ends. Genomic DNA of every subset was divided equally among multiple immunoSEQ plates. Some clones are missing from TCRdb's copy, which holds only in-frame ones; the method was immunoSEQ multiplex PCR. The data hold more than 2,000,000 clones, with approximately 93% observed a single time. The chain combines TRBV5-4 with TRBJ1-1, with D possibly matching TRBD1 (5 bases). Sequences were obtained from naive CD4+ T cells from PBMCs. The subset is: CD45RA+ positively selected. The receptor's source is a man between 18 and 29 years old in good health. Some clones in this sample may be carry-over from other donors' samples. The CDR3 nucleotides read TGTGCCAGCAGCCGAGATGGGAGCAGGGCGAACACTGAAGCTTTCTTT. Amino acid sequence: CASSRDGSRANTEAFF.